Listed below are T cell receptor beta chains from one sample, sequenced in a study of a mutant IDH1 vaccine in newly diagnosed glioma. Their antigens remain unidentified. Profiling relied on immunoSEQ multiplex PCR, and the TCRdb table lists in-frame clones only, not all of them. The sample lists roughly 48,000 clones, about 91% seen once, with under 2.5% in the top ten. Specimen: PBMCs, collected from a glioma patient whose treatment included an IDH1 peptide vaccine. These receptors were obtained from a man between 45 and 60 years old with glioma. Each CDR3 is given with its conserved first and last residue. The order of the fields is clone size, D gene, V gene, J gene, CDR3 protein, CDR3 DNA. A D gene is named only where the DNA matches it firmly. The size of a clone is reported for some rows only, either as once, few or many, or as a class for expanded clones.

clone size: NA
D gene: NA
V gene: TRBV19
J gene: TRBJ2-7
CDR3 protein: CASSEGPAYEQYF
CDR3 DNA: TGTGCCAGTAGTGAGGGACCAGCCTACGAGCAGTACTTC

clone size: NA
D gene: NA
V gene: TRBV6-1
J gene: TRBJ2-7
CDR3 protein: CASSAPRGSYEQYF
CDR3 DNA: TGTGCCAGCAGCGCGCCCCGGGGGTCCTACGAGCAGTACTTC

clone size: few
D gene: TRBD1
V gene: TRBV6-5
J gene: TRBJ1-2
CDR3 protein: CASTRTGYYGYTF
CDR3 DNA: TGTGCCAGCACCCGGACAGGCTACTATGGCTACACCTTC

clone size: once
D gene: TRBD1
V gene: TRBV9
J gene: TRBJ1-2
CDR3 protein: CASSVGPGQGRGYGYTF
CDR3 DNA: TGTGCCAGCAGCGTAGGCCCCGGACAGGGACGAGGATATGGCTACACCTTC

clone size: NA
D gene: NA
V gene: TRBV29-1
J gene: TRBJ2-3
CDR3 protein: CSVDSDPFSSTDTQYF
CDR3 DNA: TGCAGCGTTGACTCAGACCCTTTTTCTAGCACAGATACGCAGTATTTT

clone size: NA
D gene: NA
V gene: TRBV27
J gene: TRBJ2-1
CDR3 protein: CASSLGFGNEQFF
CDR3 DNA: TGTGCCAGCAGTTTAGGATTTGGCAATGAGCAGTTCTTC

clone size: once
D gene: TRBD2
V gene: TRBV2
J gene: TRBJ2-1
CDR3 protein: CASNPGLAREPQFF
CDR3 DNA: TGTGCCAGCAACCCGGGACTAGCGAGAGAACCCCAGTTCTTC

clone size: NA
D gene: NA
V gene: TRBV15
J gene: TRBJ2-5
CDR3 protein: CATSRGRVAKSGTQYF
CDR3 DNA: TGTGCCACCAGCAGAGGCCGGGTTGCCAAGAGTGGGACCCAGTACTTC

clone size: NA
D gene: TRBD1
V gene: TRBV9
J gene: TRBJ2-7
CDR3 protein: CASSVATGEDYEQYF
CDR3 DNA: TGTGCCAGCAGCGTAGCGACAGGGGAGGACTACGAGCAGTACTTC

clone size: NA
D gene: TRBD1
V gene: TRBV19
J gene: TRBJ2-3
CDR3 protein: CATRQGATDTQYF
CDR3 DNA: TGTGCCACTCGACAGGGGGCGACGGATACGCAGTATTTT

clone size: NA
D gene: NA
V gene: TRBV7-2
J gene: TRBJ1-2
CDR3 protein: CASSLLGASYGYTF
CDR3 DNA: TGTGCCAGCAGCTTACTGGGGGCAAGCTATGGCTACACCTTC

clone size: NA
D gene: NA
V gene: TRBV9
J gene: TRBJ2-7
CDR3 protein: CASSVAIGYEQYF
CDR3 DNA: TGTGCCAGCAGCGTAGCGATAGGTTACGAGCAGTACTTC

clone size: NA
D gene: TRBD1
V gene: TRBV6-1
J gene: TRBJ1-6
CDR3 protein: CASRPVSGGFSPLHF
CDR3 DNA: TGTGCCAGCAGACCCGTTTCAGGGGGTTTTTCACCCCTCCACTTT

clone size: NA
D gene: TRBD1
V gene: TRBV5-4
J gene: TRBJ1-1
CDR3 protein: CASGRDRVTDTEAFF
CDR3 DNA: TGTGCCAGCGGCCGGGACAGGGTAACGGACACTGAAGCTTTCTTT

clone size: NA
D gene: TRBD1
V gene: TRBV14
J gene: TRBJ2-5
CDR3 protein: CASSQVKFGQEYRETQYF
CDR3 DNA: TGTGCCAGCAGCCAAGTAAAGTTCGGACAGGAGTACAGAGAGACCCAGTACTTC

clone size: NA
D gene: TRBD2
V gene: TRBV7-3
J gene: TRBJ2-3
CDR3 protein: CASSLLGRTKTDTQYF
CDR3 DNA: TGTGCCAGCAGCTTACTCGGGAGGACTAAGACAGATACGCAGTATTTT

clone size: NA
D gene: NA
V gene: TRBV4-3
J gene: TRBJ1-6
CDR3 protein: CASSQDSGNSPLHF
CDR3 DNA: TGCGCCAGCAGCCAAGATAGCGGAAATTCACCCCTCCACTTT

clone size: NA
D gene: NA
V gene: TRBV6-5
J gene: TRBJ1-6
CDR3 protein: CASSYTKLHSPLHF
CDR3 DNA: TGTGCCAGCAGTTACACGAAGTTGCATTCACCCCTCCACTTT

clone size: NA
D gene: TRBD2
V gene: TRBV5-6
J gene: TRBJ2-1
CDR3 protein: CASSSTLAGGTWAEQFF
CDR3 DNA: TGTGCCAGCAGCTCGACCCTAGCGGGAGGGACATGGGCTGAGCAGTTCTTC

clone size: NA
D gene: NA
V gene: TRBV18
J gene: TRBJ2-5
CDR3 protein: CASSPRQETQYF
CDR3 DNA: TGTGCCAGCTCACCCCGGCAAGAGACCCAGTACTTC

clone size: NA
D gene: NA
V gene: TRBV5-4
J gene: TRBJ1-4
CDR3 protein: CASTRGIGEKLFF
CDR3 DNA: TGTGCCAGCACTCGGGGGATAGGTGAAAAACTGTTTTTT

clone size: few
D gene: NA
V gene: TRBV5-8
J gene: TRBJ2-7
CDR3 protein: CASSAWGSSYEQYF
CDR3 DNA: TGTGCCAGCAGCGCTTGGGGAAGCTCCTACGAGCAGTACTTC

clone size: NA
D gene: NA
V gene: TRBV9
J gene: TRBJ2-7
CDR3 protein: CASSPRSGLQYEQYF
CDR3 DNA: TGTGCCAGCAGCCCGCGGTCGGGACTGCAATACGAGCAGTACTTC

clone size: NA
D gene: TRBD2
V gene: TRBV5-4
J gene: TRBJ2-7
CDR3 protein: CASSLGGLAGAYEQYF
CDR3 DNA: TGTGCCAGCAGCTTGGGCGGACTAGCGGGGGCCTACGAGCAGTACTTC

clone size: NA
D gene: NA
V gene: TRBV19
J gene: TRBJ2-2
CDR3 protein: CASKMGRETGELFF
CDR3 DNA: TGTGCCAGTAAAATGGGGCGAGAGACCGGGGAGCTGTTTTTT

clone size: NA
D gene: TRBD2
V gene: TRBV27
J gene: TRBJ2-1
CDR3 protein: CASSLTSGSFHEQFF
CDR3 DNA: TGTGCCAGCAGTTTAACTAGCGGGAGCTTTCATGAGCAGTTCTTC

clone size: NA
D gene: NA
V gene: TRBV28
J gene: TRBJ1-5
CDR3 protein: CASRGRGSNQPQHF
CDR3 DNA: TGTGCCTCTAGGGGCCGGGGGTCCAATCAGCCCCAGCATTTT